Shown below are 20 T cell receptor beta chains from a single sample sequenced in a study of persistence of HIV-infected CD4 T cells. These receptors' antigens are unknown. Anti-CD3/anti-CD28 beads served as a nonspecific positive control stimulus. Sorting selected CD4+ T cells upregulating both CD40 ligand and CD69. Sequencing used immunoSEQ version 4 in survey mode. The repertoire was sequenced with immunoSEQ multiplex PCR; TCRdb's copy has only in-frame clones and lacks some. The sample carries 40,000 to 45,000 clones, about 89% recorded once. This sample comprised CD4+ T cells sorted from PBMCs after roughly 17-hour stimulation, obtained from a patient who received antiretroviral therapy. Every receptor here comes from an adult man with HIV who was CMV-seropositive.

The V gene is TRBV10-3, the J gene TRBJ2-2; D ambiguous. Between the trimmed V and J ends, which lost 7 bases and 0 bases, there was a span of 6 bases. The CDR3 runs to 13 residues. From germline, CDR1 is ENHRY and CDR2 SYGVKD. CDR3 in DNA: TGTGCCATCACTGGGGCGAACACCGGGGAGCTGTTTTTT. Amino acid sequence: CAITGANTGELFF.

The chain combines TRBV7-2 with TRBJ2-7; TRBD2 aligns across 8 bases. J lost 2 bases, V lost 1 base, and 4 bases had no gene match. Per germline, CDR1 SGHTA and CDR2 FQGNSA. The CDR3 sequence is 15 residues long. CDR3 bases: TGTGCCAGCAGCTTAGGTAGCGGGGCAACCTACGAGCAGTACTTC. Its protein is CASSLGSGATYEQYF.

The V gene is TRBV5-1, the J gene TRBJ2-2; no clear D gene. The ends were cut back, 0 bases at V and 7 bases at J, with 4 bases in the middle. The CDR3 covers 12 residues. Germline V gene data show CDR1 as SGHRS and CDR2 as YFSETQ. The CDR3 loop is CASSLGIGELFF. CDR3 DNA sequence: TGCGCCAGCAGCTTGGGAATCGGGGAGCTGTTTTTT. Filled out from reference TRBV5-1 and TRBJ2-2, the complete variable domain reads KAGVTQTPRYLIKTRGQQVTLSCSPISGHRSVSWYQQTPGQGLQFLFEYFSETQRNKGNFPGRFSGRQFSNSRSEMNVSTLELGDSALYLCASSLGIGELFFGEGSRLTVL.

The CDR3 sequence is CASSLDAGADTQYF. The CDR3 DNA sequence: TGCGCCAGCAGCTTGGATGCGGGGGCAGATACGCAGTATTTT. The chain links TRBV5-1 to TRBJ2-3, with TRBD2 matching 7 bases. This CDR3 has 14 amino acids. The germline gives CDR1 SGHRS, CDR2 YFSETQ. The trim removed 0 bases at V and 4 bases at J, leaving 2 bases unmatched.

This clone was observed once. This chain joins TRBV28 and TRBJ1-4, with D tentatively TRBD1 (5 bases). The CDR3 covers 15 residues. Trimming removed 10 bases from V and 8 bases from J, with 23 bases in between. CDR1 and CDR2 from the germline V gene are MDHEN and SYDVKM. This CDR3 reads CATQPSGESDEKLFF. CDR3 nucleotide sequence: TGTGCCACCCAGCCTTCGGGGGAAAGCGACGAAAAACTGTTTTTT.

The chain uses TRBV5-1 and TRBJ1-2; TRBD1 matches 8 bases. The V segment lost 4 bases and the J segment 8 bases; nucleotides outside the gene matches: 7. This CDR3 has 13 residues. The germline CDR1 and CDR2 sequences are SGHRS and YFSETQ. The CDR3 here is CASSRQGAEGYTF. The CDR3 nucleotides read TGCGCCAGCAGCAGGCAGGGGGCTGAGGGCTACACCTTC.

V usage is TRBV28 and J usage is TRBJ1-1, with 9 nucleotides matching TRBD1. CDR3 length equals 12 residues. Trimming cost V 6 bases and J 11 bases; bases outside gene matches: 7. Germline V lookup: CDR1 MDHEN, CDR2 SYDVKM. The CDR3 DNA reads as TGTGCCAGCAGCCGGGACAGGGAGGCGGCTTTCTTT. The encoded protein is CASSRDREAAFF.

This chain joins TRBV5-5 and TRBJ2-7, with 7 bases lining up with TRBD1. Trimming took 0 bases from V and 6 from J; bases not matched to a gene: 9. The CDR3 totals 15 residues. Germline CDR1 SGHKS, CDR2 YYEKEE (reference sequence). For the CDR3, the DNA is TGTGCCAGCAGCTTGGGACAGGGAAACGTAGCCGAGCAGTACTTC. This encodes CASSLGQGNVAEQYF. The entire variable domain, with the rest obtained from reference TRBV5-5 and TRBJ2-7, is as follows: DAGVTQSPTHLIKTRGQQVTLRCSPISGHKSVSWYQQVLGQGPQFIFQYYEKEERGRGNFPDRFSARQFPNYSSELNVNALLLGDSALYLCASSLGQGNVAEQYFGPGTRLTVT.

The chain links TRBV29-1 to TRBJ1-1; D is uncertain. The CDR3 has 11 residues. V was shortened by 5 bases and J by 1 base, with 5 bases between the two germline ends. Germline V lookup: CDR1 SQVTM, CDR2 ANQGSEA. CDR3 DNA sequence: TGCAGCGTTTTGGGGAACACTGAAGCTTTCTTT. Translated: CSVLGNTEAFF.

This sequence joins TRBV7-8 and TRBJ1-2, with D perhaps matching TRBD1 (6 bases). Between the trimmed V and J ends, which lost 4 bases and 3 bases, there was a span of 9 bases. The germline gives CDR1 SGHVS, CDR2 FQNEAQ. The CDR3 contains 13 residues. CDR3 in DNA: TGTGCCAGCAGCTCCACAGGGTACTATGGCTACACCTTC. It translates to CASSSTGYYGYTF.

CDR3 coding DNA: TGCAGTGCTAGTTTCAGGGAAGAGACCCAGTACTTC. It encodes CSASFREETQYF. V and J are TRBV20-1 and TRBJ2-5; possible D gene TRBD1, 5 bases. The length of the CDR3 is 12 residues. Trimming shortened V by 3 bases and J by 3 bases, and 8 bases separated the two germline ends. From germline, CDR1 is DFQATT and CDR2 SNEGSKA (reference sequence).

The chain is built from TRBV3-1 (or the pseudogene TRBV3-2) and TRBJ2-7; D is perhaps TRBD2 (5 bases). Looked up from germline, CDR1 is LGHDT and CDR2 is YNNKEL (reference sequence). Trimming stripped 4 bases from V and 4 bases from J, with 20 bases between. CDR3 length: 16 amino acids. CDR3 sequence (DNA): TGTGCCAGCAGCCCTCGGACGGGGTTGGCGATATACGAGCAGTACTTC. This gives the protein CASSPRTGLAIYEQYF.

The chain couples TRBV19 to TRBJ1-6; 10 bases match TRBD1. Germline V gene data show CDR1 as LNHDA and CDR2 as SQIVND (reference sequence). The J segment lost 7 bases and the V segment lost 1 base, leaving 4 bases of the junction unmatched. CDR3 size: 16 residues. In DNA, the CDR3 is TGTGCCAGTAGTATAGGACAGGGGGCCGGGAATTCACCCCTCCACTTT. This codes for CASSIGQGAGNSPLHF.

The chain uses TRBV28 and TRBJ2-7; tentatively, D is TRBD1 or TRBD2 (6 bases each). The V end was cut by 10 bases, the J end by 0 bases, with 19 bases between. CDR3 length: 15 residues. Germline CDR1 MDHEN, CDR2 SYDVKM. The CDR3, as DNA: TGTGCCACCTCTTCCTTAGGGGGGAGCTCCTACGAGCAGTACTTC. Amino acids: CATSSLGGSSYEQYF.

The chain joins TRBV14 to TRBJ2-7; D is ambiguous. CDR3 length: 12 amino acids. Trimming removed 0 bases at V and 3 bases at J, with 3 bases between. CDR1 SGHDN and CDR2 FVKESK come from the germline V gene. This chain's CDR3 is CASSQEVYEQYF. The CDR3 region has the DNA TGTGCCAGCAGCCAAGAGGTCTACGAGCAGTACTTC.

The rearrangement joins TRBV15 to TRBJ2-6; D might be TRBD1 (6 bases). Germline CDR1 LNHNV, CDR2 YYDKDF (reference sequence). The length of the CDR3 is 15 residues. V lost 1 base to trimming and J lost 13 bases, with 17 bases between them. This CDR3 is CATSRVPQGLRVLTF. CDR3 bases: TGTGCCACCAGCAGAGTCCCCCAGGGGTTGCGGGTCCTGACTTTC. The full variable domain, its missing parts supplied by reference TRBV15 and TRBJ2-6, is DAMVIQNPRYQVTQFGKPVTLSCSQTLNHNVMYWYQQKSSQAPKLLFHYYDKDFNNEADTPDNFQSRRPNTSFCFLDIRSPGLGDTAMYLCATSRVPQGLRVLTFGAGSRLTVL.

V and J are TRBV5-4 and TRBJ2-3; perhaps TRBD2 as D (5 bases). Germline CDR1 and CDR2: SGHNT and YYREEE (reference sequence). V lost 0 bases, J lost 4 bases, and 12 bases lay in between. The CDR3 is 15 amino acids. CDR3 region: CASSLVTSGSDTQYF. CDR3 sequence (DNA): TGTGCCAGCAGCTTGGTTACTAGTGGCTCAGATACGCAGTATTTT.

CDR3 protein: CASSNLFQRGYHNEQFF. DNA of the CDR3: TGTGCCAGCAGTAACCTATTCCAGCGGGGATACCACAATGAGCAGTTCTTC. V gene TRBV2 combines with J gene TRBJ2-1; TRBD2 aligns across 7 bases. The germline V gene encodes CDR1 SNHLY and CDR2 FYNNEI. V lost 5 bases to trimming and J lost 5 bases; unmatched junction nucleotides: 15. The CDR3 totals 17 residues.

Written as DNA, the CDR3 is TGCAGCGTTGTCCCCAATTGGGGCACAGATACGCAGTATTTT. This gives the protein CSVVPNWGTDTQYF. The V call is TRBV29-1, the J call TRBJ2-3, with D uncertain. V was pared by 4 bases and J by 1 base, with 12 bases between. Per germline, CDR1 SQVTM and CDR2 ANQGSEA. The CDR3 consists of 14 residues.

The gene calls are TRBV5-4 and TRBJ2-1; 8 positions match TRBD1. Germline CDR1 SGHNT, CDR2 YYREEE (reference sequence). This CDR3 is 16 amino acids long. With 0 bases clipped from V and 7 bases from J, the junction kept 9 bases outside the gene matches. CDR3 sequence: CASSLALRRQGNEQFF. The DNA for the CDR3 is TGTGCCAGCAGCTTGGCCTTAAGGCGACAGGGGAATGAGCAGTTCTTC.